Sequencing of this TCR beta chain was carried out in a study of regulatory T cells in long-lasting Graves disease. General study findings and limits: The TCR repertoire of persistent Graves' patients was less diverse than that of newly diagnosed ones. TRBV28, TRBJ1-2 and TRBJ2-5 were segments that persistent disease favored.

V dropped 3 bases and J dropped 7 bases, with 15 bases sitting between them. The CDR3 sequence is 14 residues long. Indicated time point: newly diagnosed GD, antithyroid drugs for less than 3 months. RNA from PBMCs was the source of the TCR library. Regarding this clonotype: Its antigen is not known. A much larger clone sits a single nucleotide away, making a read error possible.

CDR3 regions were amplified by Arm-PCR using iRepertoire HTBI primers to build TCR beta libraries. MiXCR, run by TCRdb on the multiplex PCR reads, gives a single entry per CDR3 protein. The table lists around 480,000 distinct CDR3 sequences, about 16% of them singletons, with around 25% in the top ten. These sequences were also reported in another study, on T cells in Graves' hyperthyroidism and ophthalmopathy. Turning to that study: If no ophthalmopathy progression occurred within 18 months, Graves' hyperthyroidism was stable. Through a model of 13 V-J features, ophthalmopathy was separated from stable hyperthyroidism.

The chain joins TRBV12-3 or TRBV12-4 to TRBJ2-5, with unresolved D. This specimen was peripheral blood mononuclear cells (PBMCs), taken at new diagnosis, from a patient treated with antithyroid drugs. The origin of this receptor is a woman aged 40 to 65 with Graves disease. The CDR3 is CASSFRARKGTQYF. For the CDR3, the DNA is TGTGCCAGCAGTTTTCGAGCGAGAAAAGGGACCCAGTACTTC.